The clone carrying this T cell receptor (beta chain) has only a few counts. Its antigen remains unidentified. The CDR3 spans 13 residues. Germline V gives CDR1 MNHEY, CDR2 SVGAGI. V was pared by 5 bases and J by 7 bases, with 15 bases between. Clones were read by immunoSEQ multiplex PCR, and TCRdb kept only the in-frame ones, dropping some. The table includes 45,000 to 60,000 clones, under 85% detected once. This record comes from a study of T cells in tumors after PD-1 blockade. At the level of the study: Either cemiplimab 350 mg every 2 weeks or pembrolizumab 200 mg every 3 weeks was given. Study-level findings and limits: About 41% of tumor TCR clonotypes were also found in blood.

J is TRBJ2-7 and V is TRBV6-5; D unresolved. This sequence was found in a human donor with advanced basal cell or squamous cell carcinoma (not recorded which). The material sequenced was PBMCs, taken before anti-PD-1 therapy. The chain's CDR3 is CASSPSTLREQYF. CDR3 DNA: TGTGCCAGCAGTCCGTCGACCCTTCGGGAGCAGTACTTC.